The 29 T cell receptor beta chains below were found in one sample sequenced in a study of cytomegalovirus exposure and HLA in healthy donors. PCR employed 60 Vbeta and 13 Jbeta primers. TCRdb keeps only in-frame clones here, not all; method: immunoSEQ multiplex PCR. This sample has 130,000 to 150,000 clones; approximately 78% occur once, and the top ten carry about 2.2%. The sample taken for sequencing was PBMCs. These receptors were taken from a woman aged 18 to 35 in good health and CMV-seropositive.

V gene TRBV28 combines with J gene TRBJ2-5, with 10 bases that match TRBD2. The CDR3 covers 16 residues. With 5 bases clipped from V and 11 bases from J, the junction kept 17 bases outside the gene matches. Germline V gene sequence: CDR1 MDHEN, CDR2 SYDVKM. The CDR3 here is CASSARLAGTTGEQYF. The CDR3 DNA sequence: TGTGCCAGCAGTGCTAGACTAGCGGGTACAACGGGGGAGCAGTACTTC.

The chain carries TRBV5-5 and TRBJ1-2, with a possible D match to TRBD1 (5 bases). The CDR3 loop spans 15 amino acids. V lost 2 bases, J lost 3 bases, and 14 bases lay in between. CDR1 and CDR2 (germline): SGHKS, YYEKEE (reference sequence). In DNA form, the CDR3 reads TGTGCCAGCAGCTTAGGGGAAGGAAGGGACTATGGCTACACCTTC. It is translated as CASSLGEGRDYGYTF. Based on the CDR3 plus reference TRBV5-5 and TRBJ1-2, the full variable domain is DAGVTQSPTHLIKTRGQQVTLRCSPISGHKSVSWYQQVLGQGPQFIFQYYEKEERGRGNFPDRFSARQFPNYSSELNVNALLLGDSALYLCASSLGEGRDYGYTFGSGTRLTVV.

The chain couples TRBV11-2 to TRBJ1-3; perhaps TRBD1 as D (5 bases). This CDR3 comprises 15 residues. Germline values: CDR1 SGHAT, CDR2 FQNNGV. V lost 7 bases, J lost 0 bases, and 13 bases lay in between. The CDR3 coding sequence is TGTGCCAGCACCGTAGGGACTCACTCTGGAAACACCATATATTTT. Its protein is CASTVGTHSGNTIYF.

The CDR3 here is CASSSGGWYSPLHF. DNA for the CDR3: TGTGCCAGCAGCTCAGGGGGCTGGTATTCACCCCTCCACTTT. The chain couples TRBV11-1 to TRBJ1-6; 8 bases match TRBD1. The CDR3 loop spans 14 amino acids. The V and J ends lost 4 bases and 8 bases, in that order; junction bases with no gene match: 4. Germline V gives CDR1 SGHAT, CDR2 FQDESV (reference sequence).

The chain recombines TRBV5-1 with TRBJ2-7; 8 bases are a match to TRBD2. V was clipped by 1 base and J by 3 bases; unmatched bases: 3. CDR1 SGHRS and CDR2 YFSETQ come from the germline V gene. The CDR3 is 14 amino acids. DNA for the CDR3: TGCGCCAGCAGCTTGCTAGCGGGTAACTACGAGCAGTACTTC. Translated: CASSLLAGNYEQYF.

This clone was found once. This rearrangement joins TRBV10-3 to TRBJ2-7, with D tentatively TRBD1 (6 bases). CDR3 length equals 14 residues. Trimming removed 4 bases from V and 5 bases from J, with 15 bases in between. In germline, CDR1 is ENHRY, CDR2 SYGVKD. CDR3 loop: CAISGTGLLNEQYF. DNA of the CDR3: TGTGCCATCAGTGGTACAGGGTTGTTGAACGAGCAGTACTTC.

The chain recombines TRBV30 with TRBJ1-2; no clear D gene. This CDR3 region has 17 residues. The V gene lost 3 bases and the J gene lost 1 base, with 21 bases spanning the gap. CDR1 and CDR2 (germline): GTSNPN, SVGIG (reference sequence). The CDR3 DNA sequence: TGTGCCTGGAGGCCACTAACCCTCGACGGGGTTAACTATGGCTACACCTTC. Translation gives CAWRPLTLDGVNYGYTF.

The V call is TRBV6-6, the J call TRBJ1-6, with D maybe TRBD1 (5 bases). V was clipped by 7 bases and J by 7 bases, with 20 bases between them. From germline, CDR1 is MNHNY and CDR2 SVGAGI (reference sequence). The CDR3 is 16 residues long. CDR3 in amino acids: CASTNPRTGINSPLHF. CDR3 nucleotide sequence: TGTGCCAGCACCAACCCGCGTACAGGAATCAATTCACCCCTCCACTTT.

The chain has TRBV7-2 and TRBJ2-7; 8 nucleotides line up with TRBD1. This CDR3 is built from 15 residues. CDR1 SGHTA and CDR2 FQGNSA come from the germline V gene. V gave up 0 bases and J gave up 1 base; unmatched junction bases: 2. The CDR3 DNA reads TGTGCCAGCAGCTTAGCCGGGACAGGTTCCTACGAGCAGTACTTC. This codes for CASSLAGTGSYEQYF.

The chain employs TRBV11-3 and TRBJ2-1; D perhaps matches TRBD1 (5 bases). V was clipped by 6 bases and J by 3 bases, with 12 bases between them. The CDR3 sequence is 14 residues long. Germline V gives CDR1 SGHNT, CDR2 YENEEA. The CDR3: CASRGTGGYNEQFF. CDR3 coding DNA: TGTGCCAGCAGGGGAACAGGCGGCTACAATGAGCAGTTCTTC.

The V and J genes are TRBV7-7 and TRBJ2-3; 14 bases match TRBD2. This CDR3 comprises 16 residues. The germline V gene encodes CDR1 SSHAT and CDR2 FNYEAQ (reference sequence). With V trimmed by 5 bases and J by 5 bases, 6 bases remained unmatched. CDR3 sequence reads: CASSPTSGGAVDTQYF. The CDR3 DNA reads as TGTGCCAGCAGCCCGACTAGCGGGGGGGCCGTAGATACGCAGTATTTT.

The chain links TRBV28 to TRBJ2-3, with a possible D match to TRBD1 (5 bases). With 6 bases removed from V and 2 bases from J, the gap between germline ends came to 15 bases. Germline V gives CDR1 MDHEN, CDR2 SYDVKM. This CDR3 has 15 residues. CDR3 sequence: CASSQVVGATDTQYF. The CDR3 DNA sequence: TGTGCCAGCAGCCAGGTAGTTGGGGCCACAGATACGCAGTATTTT.

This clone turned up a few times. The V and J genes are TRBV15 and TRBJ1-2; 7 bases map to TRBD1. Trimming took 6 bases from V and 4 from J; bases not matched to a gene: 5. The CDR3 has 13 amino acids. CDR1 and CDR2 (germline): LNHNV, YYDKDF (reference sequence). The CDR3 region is CATRPGQSYGYTF. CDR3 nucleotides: TGTGCCACCAGGCCGGGACAGAGCTATGGCTACACCTTC.

The CDR3 protein is CASSLALISTEAFF. CDR3 in DNA: TGTGCCAGCAGCTTGGCCCTTATCTCTACTGAAGCTTTCTTT. The chain combines TRBV5-8 with TRBJ1-1, with unresolved D. V was trimmed by 0 bases and J by 5 bases, leaving 11 bases between them. The CDR3 runs 14 residues. Germline CDR1 reads SGHTS; CDR2 reads YDEGEE.

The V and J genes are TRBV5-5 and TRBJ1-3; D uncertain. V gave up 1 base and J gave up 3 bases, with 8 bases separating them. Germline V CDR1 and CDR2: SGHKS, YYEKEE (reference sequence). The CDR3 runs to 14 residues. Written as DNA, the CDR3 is TGTGCCAGCAGCTTGCTTCAGAATGGAAACACCATATATTTT. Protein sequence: CASSLLQNGNTIYF. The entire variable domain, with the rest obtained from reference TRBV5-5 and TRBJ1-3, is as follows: DAGVTQSPTHLIKTRGQQVTLRCSPISGHKSVSWYQQVLGQGPQFIFQYYEKEERGRGNFPDRFSARQFPNYSSELNVNALLLGDSALYLCASSLLQNGNTIYFGEGSWLTVV.

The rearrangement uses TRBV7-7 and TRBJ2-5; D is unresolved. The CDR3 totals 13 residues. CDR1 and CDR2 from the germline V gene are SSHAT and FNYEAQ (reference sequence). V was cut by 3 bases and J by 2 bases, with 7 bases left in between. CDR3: CASSFASQETQYF. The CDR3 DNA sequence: TGTGCCAGCAGCTTTGCGTCTCAAGAGACCCAGTACTTC.

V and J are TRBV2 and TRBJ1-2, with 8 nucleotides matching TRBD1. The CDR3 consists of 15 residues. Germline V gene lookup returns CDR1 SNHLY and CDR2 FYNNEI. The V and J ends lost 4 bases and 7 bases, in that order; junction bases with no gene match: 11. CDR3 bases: TGTGCCAGCAGTGTTTTAGGACAGGGATTGGGTGGCTACACCTTC. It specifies CASSVLGQGLGGYTF.

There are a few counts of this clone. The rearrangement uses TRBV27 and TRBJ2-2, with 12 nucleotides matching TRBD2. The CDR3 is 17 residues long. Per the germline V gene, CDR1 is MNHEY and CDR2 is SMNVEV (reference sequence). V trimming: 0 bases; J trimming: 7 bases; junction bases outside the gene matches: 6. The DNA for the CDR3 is TGTGCCAGCAGTTTATCTTTGGGACTAGCGGGCCGCGGGGAGCTGTTTTTT. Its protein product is CASSLSLGLAGRGELFF.

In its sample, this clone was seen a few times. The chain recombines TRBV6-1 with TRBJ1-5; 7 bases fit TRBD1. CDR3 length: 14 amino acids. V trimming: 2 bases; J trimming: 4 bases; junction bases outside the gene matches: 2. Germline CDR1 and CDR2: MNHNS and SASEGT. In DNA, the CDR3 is TGTGCCAGCAGTGAACAGGGGGAAAATCAGCCCCAGCATTTT. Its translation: CASSEQGENQPQHF.

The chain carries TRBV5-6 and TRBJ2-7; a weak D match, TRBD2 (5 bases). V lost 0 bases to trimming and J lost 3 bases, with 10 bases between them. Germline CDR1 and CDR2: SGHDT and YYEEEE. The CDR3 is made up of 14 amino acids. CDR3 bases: TGTGCCAGCAGCTTGGATCGGCGGGTCTACGAGCAGTACTTC. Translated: CASSLDRRVYEQYF. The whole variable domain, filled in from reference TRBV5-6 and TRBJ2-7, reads DAGVTQSPTHLIKTRGQQVTLRCSPKSGHDTVSWYQQALGQGPQFIFQYYEEEERQRGNFPDRFSGHQFPNYSSELNVNALLLGDSALYLCASSLDRRVYEQYFGPGTRLTVT.

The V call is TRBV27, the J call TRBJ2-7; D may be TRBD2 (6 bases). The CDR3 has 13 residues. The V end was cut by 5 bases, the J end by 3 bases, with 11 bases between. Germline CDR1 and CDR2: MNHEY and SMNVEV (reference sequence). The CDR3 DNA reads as TGTGCCAGCAGTCTGGGACTTTACTACGAGCAGTACTTC. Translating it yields CASSLGLYYEQYF.

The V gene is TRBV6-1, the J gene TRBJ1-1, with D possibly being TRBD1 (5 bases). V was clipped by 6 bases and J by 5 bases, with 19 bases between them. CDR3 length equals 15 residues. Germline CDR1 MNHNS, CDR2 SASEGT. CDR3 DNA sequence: TGTGCCAGCAGCCCTATTGTGGGGGGTTTAACTGAAGCTTTCTTT. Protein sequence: CASSPIVGGLTEAFF.

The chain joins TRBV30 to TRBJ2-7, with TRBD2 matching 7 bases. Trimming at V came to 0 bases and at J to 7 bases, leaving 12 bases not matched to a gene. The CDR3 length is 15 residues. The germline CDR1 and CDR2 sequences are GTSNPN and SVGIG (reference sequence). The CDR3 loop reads CAWSVLSGVAWEQYF. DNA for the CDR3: TGTGCCTGGAGTGTACTAAGCGGGGTTGCATGGGAGCAGTACTTC.

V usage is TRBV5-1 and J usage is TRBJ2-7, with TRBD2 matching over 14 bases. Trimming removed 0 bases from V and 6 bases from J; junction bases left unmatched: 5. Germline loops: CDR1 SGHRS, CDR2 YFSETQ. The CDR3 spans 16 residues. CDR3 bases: TGCGCCAGCAGCTTGGAGACTAGCGGGGGGGCCGGCGAGCAGTACTTC. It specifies CASSLETSGGAGEQYF.

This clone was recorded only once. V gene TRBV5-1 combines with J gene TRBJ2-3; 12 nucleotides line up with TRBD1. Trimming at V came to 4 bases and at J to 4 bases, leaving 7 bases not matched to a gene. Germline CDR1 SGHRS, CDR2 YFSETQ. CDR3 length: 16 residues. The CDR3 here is CASSRRGQGAADTQYF. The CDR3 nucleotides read TGCGCCAGCAGCCGGAGGGGACAGGGGGCGGCAGATACGCAGTATTTT.

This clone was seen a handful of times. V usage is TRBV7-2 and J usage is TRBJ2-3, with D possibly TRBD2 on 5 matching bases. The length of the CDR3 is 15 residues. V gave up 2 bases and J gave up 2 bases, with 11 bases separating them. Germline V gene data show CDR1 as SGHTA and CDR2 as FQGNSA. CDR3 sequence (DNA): TGTGCCAGCAGCTTATCGCGCGGGCCCACAGATACGCAGTATTTT. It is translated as CASSLSRGPTDTQYF. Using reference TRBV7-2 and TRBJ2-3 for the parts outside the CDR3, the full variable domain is GAGVSQSPSNKVTEKGKDVELRCDPISGHTALYWYRQSLGQGLEFLIYFQGNSAPDKSGLPSDRFSAERTGGSVSTLTIQRTQQEDSAVYLCASSLSRGPTDTQYFGPGTRLTVL.

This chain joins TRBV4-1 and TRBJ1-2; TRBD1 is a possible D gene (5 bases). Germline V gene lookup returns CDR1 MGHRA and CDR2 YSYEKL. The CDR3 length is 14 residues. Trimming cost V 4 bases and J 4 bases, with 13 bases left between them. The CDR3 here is CASSLRAGVYGYTF. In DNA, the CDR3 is TGCGCCAGCAGCCTCAGGGCAGGAGTCTATGGCTACACCTTC.

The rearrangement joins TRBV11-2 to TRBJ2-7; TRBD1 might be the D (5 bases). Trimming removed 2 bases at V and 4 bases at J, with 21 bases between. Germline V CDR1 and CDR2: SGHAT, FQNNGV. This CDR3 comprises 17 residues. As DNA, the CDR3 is TGTGCCAGCAGCTTAAGTTTGGGGCAGGGTGTTTGGTACGAGCAGTACTTC. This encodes CASSLSLGQGVWYEQYF.

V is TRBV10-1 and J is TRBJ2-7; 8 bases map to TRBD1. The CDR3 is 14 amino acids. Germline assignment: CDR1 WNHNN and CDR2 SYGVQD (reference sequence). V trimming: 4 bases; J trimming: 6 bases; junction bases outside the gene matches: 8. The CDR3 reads CASSGRTGFGEQYF. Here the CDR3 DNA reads TGCGCCAGCAGTGGCCGGACAGGGTTCGGCGAGCAGTACTTC.